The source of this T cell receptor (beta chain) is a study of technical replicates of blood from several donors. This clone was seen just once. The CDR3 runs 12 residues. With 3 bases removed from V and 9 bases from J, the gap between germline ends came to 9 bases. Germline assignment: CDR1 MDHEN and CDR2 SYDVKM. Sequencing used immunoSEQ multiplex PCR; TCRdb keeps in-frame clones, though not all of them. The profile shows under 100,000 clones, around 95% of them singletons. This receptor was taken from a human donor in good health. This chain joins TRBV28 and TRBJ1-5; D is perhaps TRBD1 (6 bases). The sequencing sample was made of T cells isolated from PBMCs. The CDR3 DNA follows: TGTGCCAGCAGTTTCGGGACATTGCCCCAGCATTTT. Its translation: CASSFGTLPQHF. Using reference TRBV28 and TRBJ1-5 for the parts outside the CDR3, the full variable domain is DVKVTQSSRYLVKRTGEKVFLECVQDMDHENMFWYRQDPGLGLRLIYFSYDVKMKEKGDIPEGYSVSREKKERFSLILESASTNQTSMYLCASSFGTLPQHFGDGTRLSIL.